Each of the 25 T cell receptor beta chains below was sequenced from the same sample in a study of patients and donors after allogeneic stem cell transplantation. Using its own MiXCR run on the RT-PCR reads, TCRdb lists one record per CDR3 protein. This table has more than 850,000 distinct CDR3 sequences, over 15% appearing once. Sequenced input: blood, either unsorted or a sorted T cell fraction (not recorded which). The receptors originated from a human donor who was either an allogeneic HSCT recipient or a stem cell or donor lymphocyte infusion donor (not recorded which). It is not recorded whose cells these are; they may come from a transplant donor.

The rearrangement links TRBV20-1 to TRBJ2-7; unclear D gene. The CDR3 is 14 residues long. Between the trimmed V and J ends, which lost 0 bases and 3 bases, there was a span of 12 bases. CDR1 and CDR2 (germline): DFQATT, SNEGSKA (reference sequence). CDR3 DNA: TGCAGTGCTAGAGATCAGAACGGCCACTACGAGCAGTACTTC. The encoded protein is CSARDQNGHYEQYF.

This chain joins TRBV27 and TRBJ1-2; tentative D call: TRBD1 (5 bases). The CDR3 is 13 amino acids. V shed 8 bases and J shed 8 bases, with 18 bases lying between them. Per the germline V gene, CDR1 is MNHEY and CDR2 is SMNVEV (reference sequence). The CDR3 sequence is CASLGTDSGGYTF. The CDR3 DNA follows: TGTGCCAGCCTGGGGACTGACTCTGGAGGCTACACCTTC.

The V and J genes are TRBV10-3 and TRBJ1-1, with 7 bases identical to TRBD1. Germline V lookup: CDR1 ENHRY, CDR2 SYGVKD. Trimming cost V 0 bases and J 0 bases; bases outside gene matches: 4. The CDR3 is 16 residues long. CDR3 nucleotides: TGTGCCATCAGTGAGTCTTGGGGACAGATGAACACTGAAGCTTTCTTT. Translating gives CAISESWGQMNTEAFF.

This clonotype was counted ten times or more. This chain uses TRBV7-7 with TRBJ2-3; 7 bases map to TRBD2. V dropped 5 bases and J dropped 9; count of bases not matched to a gene: 14. The CDR3 is made up of 15 amino acids. Looked up from germline, CDR1 is SSHAT and CDR2 is FNYEAQ (reference sequence). The CDR3 is CASSPLQTSFGTQYF. CDR3 nucleotide sequence: TGTGCCAGCAGCCCGCTGCAGACTAGCTTCGGAACGCAGTATTTT.

The CDR3 nucleotides are TGCAGTTCCCAGGGACAGTACACAGATACGCAGTATTTT. Protein sequence: CSSQGQYTDTQYF. This sequence joins TRBV29-1 and TRBJ2-3; 7 bases agree with TRBD1. The germline V gene has CDR1 SQVTM and CDR2 ANQGSEA. The CDR3 sequence is 13 residues long.

This clonotype was seen just once. This sequence joins TRBV6-1 and TRBJ2-2, with 8 bases fitting TRBD1. The CDR3 loop spans 16 amino acids. Germline values: CDR1 MNHNS, CDR2 SASEGT. Trimming removed 5 bases from V and 5 bases from J; junction bases left unmatched: 10. As DNA, the CDR3 is TGTGCCAGCAGTACCTCCCGGACAGGGATTACCGGGGAGCTGTTTTTT. Translated, it gives CASSTSRTGITGELFF.

This clonotype came up many times. The chain couples TRBV29-1 to TRBJ2-5; tentative D call: TRBD1 (6 bases). The CDR3 sequence is 15 residues long. The V and J ends lost 3 bases and 5 bases respectively, with 19 bases between them. CDR1 and CDR2 from the germline V gene are SQVTM and ANQGSEA. CDR3 loop: CSVDTLANRGETQYF. The CDR3 DNA follows: TGCAGCGTTGATACCCTAGCAAATAGGGGGGAGACCCAGTACTTC.

V usage is TRBV5-1 and J usage is TRBJ2-1; perhaps TRBD2 as D (5 bases). Trimming pared 1 base from V and 8 bases from J, leaving 13 bases between. This CDR3 comprises 14 residues. Germline V gene sequence: CDR1 SGHRS, CDR2 YFSETQ. The CDR3 nucleotides are TGCGCCAGCAGCTTGAGGCCCGGGAAAGATGAGCAGTTCTTC. Its translation: CASSLRPGKDEQFF.

There are a few counts of this clonotype. This rearrangement joins TRBV12-3 or TRBV12-4 to TRBJ1-5, with TRBD1 as a possible D gene (5 bases). Trimming removed 6 bases from V and 9 bases from J, with 18 bases in between. The CDR3 contains 14 residues. The CDR3 protein is CASSPGTELAPQHF. In nucleotides, the CDR3 is TGTGCCAGCAGCCCCGGGACCGAGCTTGCGCCCCAGCATTTT.

CDR3 loop: CASSFGLPAGGGDTQYF. For the CDR3, the DNA is TGCGCCAGCAGCTTCGGTCTCCCCGCGGGAGGAGGAGATACGCAGTATTTT. V is TRBV5-1 and J is TRBJ2-3; TRBD2 matches at 8 bases. Trimming took 2 bases from V and 5 from J; bases not matched to a gene: 13. The germline CDR1 and CDR2 sequences are SGHRS and YFSETQ. This CDR3 is built from 17 residues.

V usage is TRBV4-1 and J usage is TRBJ1-1; D gene ambiguous. CDR3 size: 15 residues. V was clipped by 0 bases and J by 1 base, with 9 bases between them. CDR1 and CDR2 (germline): MGHRA, YSYEKL. This CDR3 reads CASSQEGSTNTEAFF. The CDR3 DNA is TGCGCCAGCAGCCAAGAGGGCAGTACGAACACTGAAGCTTTCTTT.

J is TRBJ2-1 and V is TRBV10-3, with 13 bases identical to TRBD2. The trim removed 0 bases at V and 12 bases at J, leaving 8 bases unmatched. In germline, CDR1 is ENHRY, CDR2 SYGVKD. The CDR3 is 16 amino acids. The CDR3 here is CAISESRTSGREVQFF. For the CDR3, the DNA is TGTGCCATCAGTGAGTCTCGGACTAGCGGGAGAGAAGTGCAGTTCTTC.

The chain joins TRBV5-1 to TRBJ1-2; 9 positions agree with TRBD1. The CDR3 has 16 residues. V dropped 4 bases and J dropped 6; count of bases not matched to a gene: 13. The germline V gene encodes CDR1 SGHRS and CDR2 YFSETQ. For the CDR3, the DNA is TGCGCCAGCAGCAAAAACTCACAGGGGGCGTTTGATGGCTACACCTTC. As protein: CASSKNSQGAFDGYTF.

This clonotype was picked up a small number of times. The chain carries TRBV10-3 and TRBJ2-7; D is possibly TRBD1 (6 bases). Per the germline V gene, CDR1 is ENHRY and CDR2 is SYGVKD. CDR3 length: 13 residues. The V and J ends lost 8 bases and 1 base respectively, with 12 bases between them. DNA of the CDR3: TGTGCCATCCGGGACACGGTGTCCTACGAGCAGTACTTC. Protein sequence: CAIRDTVSYEQYF.

This clonotype was counted ten times or more. The V call is TRBV5-6, the J call TRBJ1-6; D may be TRBD1 (5 bases). Trimming stripped 0 bases from V and 1 base from J, with 8 bases between. The CDR3 runs 16 residues. Looked up from germline, CDR1 is SGHDT and CDR2 is YYEEEE. The DNA of the CDR3 is TGTGCCAGCAGCTTGGCAGGGCGTTCCTATAATTCACCCCTCCACTTT. Residues: CASSLAGRSYNSPLHF.

This clonotype was picked up many times. The chain links TRBV24-1 to TRBJ1-2; the D gene is possibly TRBD1 (6 bases). The CDR3 runs 14 residues. Germline V CDR1 and CDR2: KGHDR, SFDVKD. Trimming left V 3 bases short and J 4 bases short, with 11 bases between. The CDR3 spells CATSDHGQTYGYTF. The CDR3 DNA sequence: TGTGCCACCAGTGATCACGGACAGACCTATGGCTACACCTTC.

This clonotype came up a few times. The chain combines TRBV5-1 with TRBJ2-7, with 7 nucleotides matching TRBD1. The V segment lost 3 bases and the J segment 4 bases; nucleotides outside the gene matches: 7. This CDR3 has 14 amino acids. Germline V gene sequence: CDR1 SGHRS, CDR2 YFSETQ. The CDR3 nucleotides are TGCGCCAGCAGCTCCCGGACAGGAGTTTACGAGCAGTACTTC. Amino acid sequence: CASSSRTGVYEQYF.

This chain uses TRBV7-2 with TRBJ2-1; D gene uncertain. Trimming took off 1 base at V and 9 bases at J, with 13 bases between the two ends. The CDR3 loop spans 14 amino acids. Germline CDR1 SGHTA, CDR2 FQGNSA. The CDR3 is CASSLVVGVSEQFF. The CDR3 nucleotides read TGTGCCAGCAGCTTAGTGGTTGGGGTGTCTGAGCAGTTCTTC.

The rearrangement joins TRBV11-3 to TRBJ2-1; D gene ambiguous. Trimming removed 5 bases from V and 6 bases from J, with 8 bases in between. CDR3 length: 12 amino acids. Germline lookup yields CDR1 SGHNT and CDR2 YENEEA. The CDR3 DNA follows: TGTGCCAGCAGCCGGAGCAGCAATGAGCAGTTCTTC. Protein: CASSRSSNEQFF.

This chain uses TRBV20-1 with TRBJ1-2; D unclear. The CDR3 has 14 amino acids. The germline CDR1 and CDR2 sequences are DFQATT and SNEGSKA (reference sequence). Between the trimmed V and J ends, which lost 5 bases and 4 bases, there was a span of 17 bases. The CDR3 protein is CSAGHEGGSYGYTF. Here the CDR3 DNA reads TGCAGTGCTGGCCACGAGGGAGGGAGCTATGGCTACACCTTC.

The chain couples TRBV20-1 to TRBJ2-7; maybe TRBD1 (6 bases). There are 16 residues in the CDR3. Trimming left V 1 base short and J 2 bases short, with 18 bases between. Germline loops: CDR1 DFQATT, CDR2 SNEGSKA (reference sequence). In DNA form, the CDR3 reads TGCAGTGCTAGAGTGGCCAGGCCAGGGGAAGCCTACGAGCAGTACTTC. Its translation is CSARVARPGEAYEQYF.

J is TRBJ2-3 and V is TRBV12-3 or TRBV12-4, with 13 bases matching TRBD2. Trimming took 6 bases from V and 2 from J; bases not matched to a gene: 11. The CDR3 spans 18 residues. This chain's CDR3 is CASSPRQGLAGLTDTQYF. The CDR3, as DNA: TGTGCCAGCAGCCCTAGGCAGGGACTAGCGGGGCTCACAGATACGCAGTATTTT.

There are a few counts of this clonotype. This sequence joins TRBV14 and TRBJ2-1, with TRBD1 matching over 9 bases. The germline CDR1 and CDR2 sequences are SGHDN and FVKESK. V gave up 5 bases and J gave up 12 bases; unmatched junction bases: 11. CDR3 length equals 14 residues. The CDR3 coding sequence is TGTGCCAGCAGCGTAGAACAGGGGGCAGGGGGGCAGTTCTTC. Translated, it gives CASSVEQGAGGQFF.

The rearrangement uses TRBV4-2 and TRBJ2-7; tentatively, D is TRBD2 (5 bases). From germline, CDR1 is LGHNA and CDR2 YNFKEQ. With 4 bases removed from V and 1 base from J, the gap between germline ends came to 14 bases. The CDR3 is 15 amino acids. In nucleotides, the CDR3 is TGTGCCAGCAGCCGAACGGGTGGCGGGTCCTACGAGCAGTACTTC. Translated: CASSRTGGGSYEQYF.

With respect to this clonotype: One end of the junction fails to match germline, which may point to a read error. The chain is built from TRBV7-7 and TRBJ1-1; 11 nucleotides match TRBD1. CDR1 and CDR2 (germline): SSHAT, FNYEAQ (reference sequence). The CDR3 totals 16 residues. The CDR3 reads CASSSRGQGAGTEAFF. For the CDR3, the DNA is TGTGCTAGCAGCTCCCGTGGACAGGGGGCAGGCACTGAAGCTTTCTTT.